This T cell receptor (beta chain) was captured in a study of cytotoxic CD8 clonotypes in ibrutinib-treated CLL. Background on the study: The study included eleven to twelve relapsed/refractory and 15 treatment-naive patients; about 17 had IGHV unmutated disease.

Sequenced by immunoSEQ multiplex PCR; TCRdb stores in-frame clones only, minus some. The sample consists of 150,000 to 250,000 clones, over 60% of them appearing once. The authors obtained approximately 2 micrograms of genomic DNA from cryopreserved PBMCs for TCR beta libraries. This clone was seen more than once but under ten times. Antigen unknown. Whole-study results and caveats: Clonality was higher at ibrutinib response and returned toward baseline at progression. A difference in sampling times existed between sustained-remission and progressing patients.

The CDR3 has 13 amino acids. Germline values: CDR1 MNHEY, CDR2 SVGAGI. V dropped 3 bases and J dropped 5 bases, with 8 bases sitting between them. The sample was PBMCs, taken after 24 months of ibrutinib treatment. V gene TRBV6-5 combines with J gene TRBJ2-1; D not certain. This receptor was obtained from a human donor with chronic lymphocytic leukemia. For the CDR3, the DNA is TGTGCCAGCAGTTATCTGAGTGACAATGAGCAGTTCTTC. Protein sequence: CASSYLSDNEQFF.